This T cell receptor (beta chain) originates from a study of monozygotic twins with cystic fibrosis. General study points: Co-twins had the most similar V usage for 13 of 16 pairs, J for 8. Shared CDR3 numbers were not associated with age, concordance or severity.

Notes on this clone: What it binds is unknown.

Assay used: immunoSEQ multiplex PCR; TCRdb lists only in-frame clones, some missing. The sample shows about 14,000 clones, 80% to 90% of them seen only once. The CDR3 extends over 13 amino acids. The chain links TRBV1 to TRBJ1-5. TRBV1 counts as a pseudogene. Input material: blood. This receptor was obtained from a boy between 10 and 17 years old with cystic fibrosis. CDR3 residues: CTSSQDKDQPQHF. CDR3 DNA: TGCACCAGCAGCCAAGATAAGGATCAGCCCCAGCATTTT.